The T cell receptor (beta chain) under discussion was sequenced for a study of OX40 agonist ivuxolimab in advanced cancers. Only in-frame clones appear in the TCRdb table, and some are missing; sequencing was by immunoSEQ multiplex PCR. In the table there are some 150,000 clones, roughly 91% of which are singletons. The CDR3 runs 13 residues. The germline V gene has CDR1 SGHTA and CDR2 FQGNSA. V was shortened by 2 bases and J by 6 bases, with 8 bases between the two germline ends. The chain couples TRBV7-2 to TRBJ2-1; D remains ambiguous. The receptor comes from an adult with an advanced solid tumor such as melanoma, head and neck, liver or kidney cancer. This specimen was CD4+ or CD8+ T cells sorted from blood, taken in a trial of the OX40 agonist ivuxolimab. The CDR3 nucleotides are TGTGCCAGCAGCTTACCTGTCATCAATGAGCAGTTCTTC. This translates into CASSLPVINEQFF.